The clone carrying this T cell receptor beta chain was counted between two and nine times. The antigen remains undetermined. This record comes from a study of T cell responses to AZD1222 COVID-19 vaccine. Only in-frame clones appear in the TCRdb table, and some are missing; sequencing was by immunoSEQ multiplex PCR. The profile shows some 170,000 clones, 85% to 90% of them singletons. Findings and caveats of the study: Repertoires were sampled only after the peak T cell response. In a largely white British group with more females than males, clonal diversity was possibly underestimated.

This CDR3 is 16 amino acids long. The germline gives CDR1 MDHEN, CDR2 SYDVKM. V was pared by 5 bases and J by 0 bases, with 14 bases between. V and J are TRBV28 and TRBJ1-5, with unresolved D. The material sequenced was peripheral blood, taken on day 0 of AZD1222 vaccination. The TCR comes from an adult in good health. In nucleotides, the CDR3 is TGTGCCAGCAGTCCTGGTGGGAGGGATAGCAATCAGCCCCAGCATTTT. It is translated as CASSPGGRDSNQPQHF.